A single sample gave rise to the 7 T cell receptor beta chains below, sequenced in a study of cytomegalovirus exposure and HLA in healthy donors. PCR amplification relied on 60 Vbeta primers (plus 13 Jbeta primers). Produced via immunoSEQ multiplex PCR; TCRdb's table is partial and in-frame only. The data contain around 130,000 clones, 80% of them seen just once; the ten biggest clones take up about 4%. Sequenced: PBMCs. The source is a woman between 40 and 50 years old in good health and CMV-seronegative.

V usage is TRBV2 and J usage is TRBJ2-1; D might be TRBD2 (5 bases). Trimming cost V 4 bases and J 14 bases, with 15 bases left between them. CDR3 length: 12 residues. The germline gives CDR1 SNHLY, CDR2 FYNNEI. CDR3 DNA: TGTGCCAGCAGTGCCCGGGGTAGCGAAGAGTTCTTC. Its translation: CASSARGSEEFF.

The chain employs TRBV15 and TRBJ2-5; 12 nucleotides agree with TRBD2. This CDR3 comprises 15 residues. V shed 5 bases and J 3 bases; nucleotides not matched to a gene: 4. Germline-derived CDR1 and CDR2 are LNHNV and YYDKDF (reference sequence). CDR3 DNA sequence: TGTGCCACCAGCTGGGCTAGCGGGGGGGAAGAGACCCAGTACTTC. Amino acids: CATSWASGGEETQYF.

The chain links TRBV5-1 to TRBJ2-1, with 12 nucleotides matching TRBD2. V lost 0 bases, J lost 11 bases, and 12 bases stayed unmatched. The CDR3 length is 17 residues. Germline V CDR1 and CDR2: SGHRS, YFSETQ. The DNA of the CDR3 is TGCGCCAGCAGCTTGGTGACTAGCGGGAGTGGGATGGCTCAGCAGTTCTTC. Amino acid sequence: CASSLVTSGSGMAQQFF.

The V call is TRBV29-1, the J call TRBJ1-2, with no clear D. This CDR3 contains 11 residues. Trimming shortened V by 4 bases and J by 2 bases, and 5 bases separated the two germline ends. Germline values: CDR1 SQVTM, CDR2 ANQGSEA. The CDR3: CSVAQNYGYTF. The CDR3 DNA sequence: TGCAGCGTTGCACAGAACTATGGCTACACCTTC. The whole variable domain, filled in from reference TRBV29-1 and TRBJ1-2, reads SAVISQKPSRDICQRGTSLTIQCQVDSQVTMMFWYRQQPGQSLTLIATANQGSEATYESGFVIDKFPISRPNLTFSTLTVSNMSPEDSSIYLCSVAQNYGYTFGSGTRLTVV.

This clone turned up a few times. The CDR3 carries no conserved terminal phenylalanine or tryptophan, so it likely arises from a read error. Because the CDR3's place on the DNA is in doubt, the DNA is left out and the CDR3 is given as listed by TCRdb. The chain is built from TRBV21-1 and TRBJ1-1. TRBV21-1 is a pseudogene segment. With termini counted, the CDR3 has 8 amino acids. CDR3 sequence reads: CASSKAAA.

The CDR3 DNA reads TGTGCCAGCCGATTTTCCTCCGGGTCTCCCGGTTCCGAGCAGTACTTC. Amino acid sequence: CASRFSSGSPGSEQYF. This chain links TRBV5-8 with TRBJ2-7; D remains unclear. CDR1 and CDR2 (germline): SGHTS, YDEGEE. V lost 7 bases to trimming and J lost 6 bases, with 26 bases between them. The CDR3 sequence is 16 residues long.

V and J are TRBV27 and TRBJ1-3; maybe TRBD1 (6 bases). The V gene lost 6 bases and the J gene lost 1 base, with 13 bases spanning the gap. Germline V gives CDR1 MNHEY, CDR2 SMNVEV (reference sequence). The CDR3 is 15 amino acids. CDR3 protein: CASSSMGASGNTIYF. For the CDR3, the DNA is TGTGCCAGCAGCTCAATGGGGGCATCTGGAAACACCATATATTTT.